Listed here are 11 T cell receptor beta chains from one sample, sequenced in a study of CD8+CD57+ T cells in acquired aplastic anemia. The use of genomic DNA as template underpinned the TCR beta VDJ and CDR3 profiling. TCRdb reanalysed the reads using MiXCR and keeps one entry per CDR3 protein. The sample holds 150,000 or so distinct CDR3 sequences; about 64% are singletons and the top ten take 35% to 50%. Material for sequencing was sorted CD4+, CD8+, or CD8+CD57+ T cells (not recorded which) from PBMCs. Receptors originate from a human donor in good health.

This chain links TRBV4-1 with TRBJ2-7; a possible D gene is TRBD2 (5 bases). The V end lost 3 bases, the J end lost 0 bases, and 12 bases lay between the germline ends. The germline V gene has CDR1 MGHRA and CDR2 YSYEKL. The CDR3 runs to 15 residues. Here the CDR3 reads CASSHTGISSYEQYF. In DNA form, the CDR3 reads TGCGCCAGCAGCCATACCGGGATAAGCTCCTACGAGCAGTACTTC.

V gene TRBV5-1 combines with J gene TRBJ2-7; D tentatively reads TRBD1 or TRBD2 (5 bases each). Trimming took 1 base from V and 0 from J, leaving 14 bases between them. This CDR3 comprises 16 residues. CDR1 and CDR2 (germline): SGHRS, YFSETQ. Here the CDR3 DNA reads TGCGCCAGCAGCTTGAAAGGGGACCTACTCTCCTACGAGCAGTACTTC. It specifies CASSLKGDLLSYEQYF.

The chain has TRBV20-1 and TRBJ2-5; D remains unclear. The ends were cut back, 4 bases at V and 5 bases at J, with 5 bases in the middle. CDR1 is DFQATT, CDR2 SNEGSKA, per germline (reference sequence). There are 10 residues in the CDR3. The chain's CDR3 is CSAKRETQYF. CDR3 nucleotide sequence: TGCAGTGCTAAGAGGGAGACCCAGTACTTC.

About this clonotype: This may be a read error, as it is one base from a much larger clone. The chain couples TRBV9 to TRBJ2-2; either TRBD1 or TRBD2 may fit D (6 bases each). CDR3 length: 14 residues. The germline gives CDR1 SGDLS, CDR2 YYNGEE. The CDR3 spells CASSVSQGTGGLFF. The CDR3 DNA reads as TGTGCCAGCAGCGTATCACAGGGTACCGGGGGGCTGTTTTTT.

This chain joins TRBV7-8 and TRBJ2-1, with D uncertain. CDR1 is SGHVS, CDR2 FQNEAQ, per germline. The CDR3 runs to 13 residues. V was shortened by 5 bases and J by 10 bases, with 15 bases between the two germline ends. CDR3 sequence reads: CASSERTGQEQFF. The CDR3 DNA reads as TGTGCCAGCAGCGAACGGACCGGCCAAGAGCAGTTCTTC.

The chain combines TRBV2 with TRBJ2-2, with no clear D. Germline V gene sequence: CDR1 SNHLY, CDR2 FYNNEI. Deletions cut 1 base from V and 4 bases from J, with 10 bases between. CDR3 length: 15 residues. The CDR3: CASSEGLLGTGELFF. The DNA for the CDR3 is TGTGCCAGCAGTGAAGGACTTCTAGGCACCGGGGAGCTGTTTTTT.

The gene calls are TRBV9 and TRBJ2-7; no clear D gene. Between the trimmed V and J ends, which lost 4 bases and 3 bases, there was a span of 11 bases. CDR3 length equals 13 residues. CDR1 and CDR2 from the germline V gene are SGDLS and YYNGEE. CDR3 sequence reads: CASSLRPDYEQYF. CDR3 coding DNA: TGTGCCAGCAGCTTGAGACCTGACTACGAGCAGTACTTC.

The gene calls are TRBV27 and TRBJ2-7; perhaps TRBD2 as D (6 bases). Germline V gene sequence: CDR1 MNHEY, CDR2 SMNVEV (reference sequence). Trimming took 8 bases from V and 0 from J, leaving 11 bases between them. The CDR3 consists of 13 residues. CDR3 sequence reads: CASGAGLSYEQYF. For the CDR3, the DNA is TGTGCCAGCGGAGCGGGTCTCTCCTACGAGCAGTACTTC.

The sample holds many counts of this clonotype. The chain carries TRBV7-2 and TRBJ1-5; maybe TRBD1 (5 bases). From germline, CDR1 is SGHTA and CDR2 FQGNSA. V was trimmed by 0 bases and J by 5 bases, leaving 8 bases between them. The CDR3 contains 14 residues. The CDR3 spells CASSLALGDQPQHF. The CDR3 region has the DNA TGTGCCAGCAGCTTAGCGCTGGGGGATCAGCCCCAGCATTTT.

This clonotype was counted ten times or more. The J gene is TRBJ2-7, the V gene TRBV28; 14 bases match TRBD2. CDR3 length: 14 residues. V lost 2 bases, J lost 10 bases, and 4 bases stayed unmatched. CDR1 and CDR2 (germline): MDHEN, SYDVKM. The CDR3 coding sequence is TGTGCCAGCAGTTTACCCGGACTAGCGGGAGGTCAGTACTTC. This encodes CASSLPGLAGGQYF.

The rearrangement joins TRBV7-2 to TRBJ1-4, with 7 bases identical to TRBD1. The CDR3 consists of 14 residues. CDR1 is SGHTA and CDR2 is FQGNSA in the germline V gene. J gave up 12 bases and V 4 bases, and 11 bases lay outside the gene matches. The CDR3 here is CASSSWTGHYELFF. The DNA for the CDR3 is TGTGCCAGCAGCTCGTGGACAGGACACTACGAACTGTTTTTT.